The 20 T cell receptor beta chains reported below all come from one sample, sequenced in a study of response to subunit inactivated influenza vaccine. TCRdb passed the RT-PCR reads through MiXCR, listing each CDR3 protein once. The sample includes hundreds of thousands of distinct CDR3 sequences, approximately 15% of them seen just once. Sequenced here: PBMCs from blood, sampled 14 to 15 days before vaccination. The receptors stem from a man aged 45 to 65 who received an inactivated influenza vaccine.

This clonotype was seen a few times. This chain joins TRBV20-1 and TRBJ1-1, with TRBD1 matching over 7 bases. Germline V gene lookup returns CDR1 DFQATT and CDR2 SNEGSKA (reference sequence). Germline trimming cut 3 bases from V and 6 bases from J; bases unmatched to any gene: 13. The CDR3 contains 15 residues. CDR3 residues: CSASLGRQGRAEAFF. The DNA for the CDR3 is TGCAGTGCTAGTTTGGGGAGACAGGGAAGGGCTGAAGCTTTCTTT.

The chain has TRBV18 and TRBJ2-1; D remains ambiguous. The V gene lost 3 bases and the J gene lost 3 bases, with 9 bases spanning the gap. In germline, CDR1 is KGHSH, CDR2 LQKENI. CDR3 length: 14 residues. CDR3 in DNA: TGTGCCAGCTCACCGCGACAAGACTACAATGAGCAGTTCTTC. This translates into CASSPRQDYNEQFF.

V usage is TRBV14 and J usage is TRBJ1-4, with D possibly being TRBD1 (6 bases). The germline V gene encodes CDR1 SGHDN and CDR2 FVKESK. The CDR3 covers 16 residues. V gave up 3 bases and J gave up 7 bases, with 18 bases separating them. CDR3 sequence: CASSHGTPSRREKLFF. In DNA, the CDR3 is TGTGCCAGCAGCCACGGGACACCCTCGCGGCGTGAAAAACTGTTTTTT. Complete variable domain (other parts from reference TRBV14 and TRBJ1-4): EAGVTQFPSHSVIEKGQTVTLRCDPISGHDNLYWYRRVMGKEIKFLLHFVKESKQDESGMPNNRFLAERTGGTYSTLKVQPAELEDSGVYFCASSHGTPSRREKLFFGSGTQLSVL.

For this clonotype: This clone may be a read error of a much larger clone one base away. The J gene is TRBJ2-1, the V gene TRBV11-2, with 13 bases that match TRBD2. CDR3 length: 15 residues. Germline V gene lookup returns CDR1 SGHAT and CDR2 FQNNGV. The CDR3 DNA reads TGTGCCGGCAGCTTAATGGGACTAGCGGGAAATGAGCAGTTCTTC. This sequence encodes CAGSLMGLAGNEQFF. Using reference TRBV11-2 and TRBJ2-1 for the parts outside the CDR3, the full variable domain is EAGVAQSPRYKIIEKRQSVAFWCNPISGHATLYWYQQILGQGPKLLIQFQNNGVVDDSQLPKDRFSAERLKGVDSTLKIQPAKLEDSAVYLCAGSLMGLAGNEQFFGPGTRLTVL.

The chain recombines TRBV5-1 with TRBJ2-5; D is perhaps TRBD1 or TRBD2 (6 bases each). The CDR3 is 15 residues long. Deletions cut 4 bases from V and 1 base from J, with 14 bases between. Germline CDR1 is SGHRS and CDR2 is YFSETQ. As DNA, the CDR3 is TGCGCCAGCAGCCGTCTCCCGGGGGCCCAAGAGACCCAGTACTTC. Its translation is CASSRLPGAQETQYF.

The sample holds one count of this clonotype. One end of the junction varies from germline; a read error may be responsible. The rearrangement uses TRBV5-1 and TRBJ2-5; 7 positions agree with TRBD2. The CDR3 contains 13 residues. The V gene's germline CDR1 is SGHRS and CDR2 YFSETQ. The CDR3 DNA reads TGCACCAGCAGCCCCCCTAGCGGAGAGACCCAGTACTTC. As protein: CTSSPPSGETQYF.

The chain has TRBV14 and TRBJ2-1, with 7 nucleotides matching TRBD2. After removal of 4 bases from V and 10 bases from J, the junction contained 7 bases not matched to a gene. CDR3 size: 13 residues. Germline V gene sequence: CDR1 SGHDN, CDR2 FVKESK. The CDR3: CASSRRSSGEQFF. Here the CDR3 DNA reads TGTGCCAGCAGCCGCCGCTCTAGCGGCGAGCAGTTCTTC.

The CDR3 here is CASSLSGQGARETQYF. CDR3 sequence (DNA): TGTGCCAGCAGCTTGTCAGGGCAGGGGGCTCGAGAGACCCAGTACTTC. J is TRBJ2-5 and V is TRBV5-6; 8 bases are a match to TRBD1. The CDR3 contains 16 residues. Looked up from germline, CDR1 is SGHDT and CDR2 is YYEEEE. V was clipped by 1 base and J by 4 bases; unmatched bases: 9.

In its sample, this clonotype was seen a few times. The chain recombines TRBV12-3 or TRBV12-4 with TRBJ2-5; 9 nucleotides agree with TRBD1. This CDR3 region has 15 residues. Trimming cost V 6 bases and J 2 bases; bases outside gene matches: 7. The chain's CDR3 is CASSTTGGWQETQYF. The CDR3 DNA is TGTGCCAGCAGCACGACAGGGGGATGGCAAGAGACCCAGTACTTC.

This clonotype has only a few counts. The CDR3 spells CASSLQPSTDTQYF. CDR3 bases: TGCGCCAGCAGCTTACAGCCATCCACAGATACGCAGTATTTT. This rearrangement joins TRBV5-1 to TRBJ2-3; D call uncertain. V was cut by 2 bases and J by 2 bases, with 9 bases left in between. The CDR3 sequence is 14 residues long. Germline V gene sequence: CDR1 SGHRS, CDR2 YFSETQ.

The rearrangement uses TRBV5-1 and TRBJ2-7, with 9 bases matching TRBD2. The CDR3 runs 16 residues. The junction had 4 bases not matched to a gene; V was cut back by 0 bases and J by 0 bases. The germline gives CDR1 SGHRS, CDR2 YFSETQ. The CDR3 bases are TGCGCCAGCAGCTTGGGGCCTAGCGGGGACTCCTACGAGCAGTACTTC. Protein: CASSLGPSGDSYEQYF.

The chain links TRBV3-1 to TRBJ2-3; 8 nucleotides align to TRBD1. The junction had 4 bases not matched to a gene; V was cut back by 5 bases and J by 0 bases. Germline CDR1 and CDR2: LGHDT and YNNKEL (reference sequence). This CDR3 has 15 amino acids. CDR3 protein: CASSDRTGSTDTQYF. The DNA for the CDR3 is TGTGCCAGCAGCGACCGGACAGGGAGCACAGATACGCAGTATTTT.

This clonotype was counted only a few times. The V and J genes are TRBV29-1 and TRBJ1-1; D gene uncertain. Trimming left V 2 bases short and J 3 bases short, with 4 bases between. The CDR3 runs to 11 residues. Germline values: CDR1 SQVTM, CDR2 ANQGSEA. CDR3 sequence reads: CSVERYTEAFF. The CDR3 region has the DNA TGCAGCGTTGAACGGTACACTGAAGCTTTCTTT. Full variable domain (rest looked up from reference TRBV29-1 and TRBJ1-1): SAVISQKPSRDICQRGTSLTIQCQVDSQVTMMFWYRQQPGQSLTLIATANQGSEATYESGFVIDKFPISRPNLTFSTLTVSNMSPEDSSIYLCSVERYTEAFFGQGTRLTVV.

This clonotype has ten or more counts. The chain combines TRBV27 with TRBJ2-2, with a tentative D call TRBD1 (5 bases). The CDR3 has 14 amino acids. V lost 5 bases and J lost 2, with 9 bases in between. Germline V gives CDR1 MNHEY, CDR2 SMNVEV (reference sequence). The CDR3 nucleotides are TGTGCCAGCAGTGACAGTCTAAACACCGGGGAGCTGTTTTTT. It encodes CASSDSLNTGELFF.

This sequence joins TRBV3-1 and TRBJ1-3; no definite D call. The CDR3 is 15 residues long. CDR1 and CDR2 (germline): LGHDT, YNNKEL (reference sequence). V lost 1 base and J lost 0, with 7 bases in between. CDR3 protein: CASSQGRISGNTIYF. CDR3 nucleotide sequence: TGTGCCAGCAGCCAAGGTCGCATCTCTGGAAACACCATATATTTT.

The gene calls are TRBV27 and TRBJ2-2; TRBD1 matches at 8 bases. Germline-derived CDR1 and CDR2 are MNHEY and SMNVEV (reference sequence). Unmatched junction bases numbered 6, after V lost 8 bases and J lost 4 bases. This CDR3 comprises 14 residues. CDR3 residues: CASGGQAVTGELFF. In nucleotides, the CDR3 is TGTGCCAGCGGGGGACAGGCAGTCACCGGGGAGCTGTTTTTT.

The chain joins TRBV12-3 or TRBV12-4 to TRBJ2-7; D is ambiguous. The CDR3 is made up of 15 amino acids. V lost 2 bases and J lost 0, with 11 bases in between. CDR3: CASSLYGPLSYEQYF. The CDR3 DNA reads TGTGCCAGCAGTTTATACGGTCCCCTCTCCTACGAGCAGTACTTC.

The chain employs TRBV12-3 or TRBV12-4 and TRBJ1-5; no reliable D call. The CDR3 consists of 15 residues. The V gene lost 4 bases and the J gene lost 2 bases, with 12 bases spanning the gap. The CDR3 protein is CASSWAGGGNQPQHF. The CDR3 DNA reads TGTGCCAGCAGTTGGGCAGGCGGAGGCAATCAGCCCCAGCATTTT.

This chain uses TRBV20-1 with TRBJ2-3; D is tentatively TRBD1 or TRBD2 (6 bases each). The CDR3 is 14 residues long. V gave up 3 bases and J gave up 2 bases, with 12 bases separating them. Looked up from germline, CDR1 is DFQATT and CDR2 is SNEGSKA (reference sequence). CDR3 nucleotide sequence: TGCAGTGCTAGGAGGGGGACTTACACAGATACGCAGTATTTT. This codes for CSARRGTYTDTQYF.

In its sample, this clonotype was seen a few times. The CDR3 protein is CASSLLASGSDEQYF. The CDR3 DNA sequence: TGTGCCAGCAGCTTATTGGCTAGCGGGTCCGACGAGCAGTACTTC. The J gene is TRBJ2-7, the V gene TRBV7-9; 8 bases are shared with TRBD2. The V segment lost 2 bases and the J segment 5 bases; nucleotides outside the gene matches: 8. Germline V gives CDR1 SEHNR, CDR2 FQNEAQ (reference sequence). The CDR3 contains 15 residues.